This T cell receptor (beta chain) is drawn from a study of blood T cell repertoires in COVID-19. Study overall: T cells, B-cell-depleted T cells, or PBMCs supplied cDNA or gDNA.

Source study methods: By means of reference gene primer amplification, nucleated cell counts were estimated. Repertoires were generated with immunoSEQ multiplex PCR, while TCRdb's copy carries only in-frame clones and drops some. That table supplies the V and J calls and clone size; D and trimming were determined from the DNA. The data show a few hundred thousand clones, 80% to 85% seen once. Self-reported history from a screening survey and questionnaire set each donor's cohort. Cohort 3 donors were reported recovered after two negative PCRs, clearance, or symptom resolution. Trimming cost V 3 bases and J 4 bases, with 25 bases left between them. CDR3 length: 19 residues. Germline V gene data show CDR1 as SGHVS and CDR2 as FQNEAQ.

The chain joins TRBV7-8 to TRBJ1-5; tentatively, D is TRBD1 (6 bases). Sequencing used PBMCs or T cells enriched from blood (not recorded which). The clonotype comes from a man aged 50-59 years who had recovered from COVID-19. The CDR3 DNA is TGTGCCAGCAGCTTGGTGGGGGCCAGGGTTGGGGTATCAAATCAGCCCCAGCATTTT. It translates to CASSLVGARVGVSNQPQHF.